In its sample, the clone carrying this T cell receptor (beta chain) was seen many times. Its target is unknown. TCRdb re-analysed the multiplex PCR reads in MiXCR, keeping a single row per CDR3 protein. The data show about 110,000 distinct CDR3 sequences, about 31% seen once. The data derive from a study of breast tumors, draining lymph nodes, adjacent tissues. Study-level results: The data were judged consistent with most tumor T cells coming from lymph node and expanding in tumor.

Breast cancer patients provided tissue from their axillary draining lymph nodes. The ends were cut back, 5 bases at V and 2 bases at J, with 9 bases in the middle. Germline loops: CDR1 LNHDA, CDR2 SQIVND (reference sequence). This CDR3 spans 13 amino acids. Sequencing used axillary lymph node tissue. J is TRBJ1-2 and V is TRBV19; possible D gene TRBD1, 6 bases. The TCR comes from a female donor with breast cancer. Some clones in this sample may be carry-over from other donors' samples. In DNA form, the CDR3 reads TGTGCCAGTAGTTGGACAGCGAACTATGGCTACACCTTC. Translated: CASSWTANYGYTF.